These 14 T cell receptor beta chains were sequenced from one sample in a study of T-cell memory formation after mild COVID-19 (dated by TCRdb to about 2021). The library was made by 5' RACE. Reads for this sample came from an Illumina NovaSeq 6000. Clones were called with MiXCR by TCRdb after fastp trimmed the public reads at Q25, and only in-frame beta chains were retained. Identical CDR3 protein sequences are pooled into one entry, listed with their most common genes and DNA. For this sample there are about half a million distinct CDR3 sequences; about 18% appear just once. The ten largest clones represent 9% to 15% of the sample. Sequencing input: PBMCs or a T cell subset sorted from them (not recorded which). The origin of the receptors is an adult woman who had mild COVID-19 (a few samples of this study predate the infection). The sample titles of this study are shuffled in the database, so cell type and time point are left out; the donor was told from shared clones.

The chain combines TRBV9 with TRBJ1-2; 8 bases map to TRBD1. Germline trimming cut 0 bases from V and 4 bases from J; bases unmatched to any gene: 5. Germline V gene lookup returns CDR1 SGDLS and CDR2 YYNGEE. The CDR3 sequence is 15 residues long. CDR3 bases: TGTGCCAGCAGCGTAGGGGACAGGAGATCCTATGGCTACACCTTC. It specifies CASSVGDRRSYGYTF.

CDR3 sequence: CASSIAGRDEQFF. CDR3 DNA: TGTGCCAGCTCCATAGCGGGGAGGGATGAGCAGTTCTTC. The chain uses TRBV7-3 and TRBJ2-1, with TRBD2 identical over 8 bases. The CDR3 extends over 13 amino acids. The junction had 8 bases not matched to a gene; V was cut back by 8 bases and J by 8 bases. CDR1 is SGHTA, CDR2 FQGTGA, per germline. Complete variable domain (other parts from reference TRBV7-3 and TRBJ2-1): GAGVSQTPSNKVTEKGKYVELRCDPISGHTALYWYRQSLGQGPEFLIYFQGTGAADDSGLPNDRFFAVRPEGSVSTLKIQRTERGDSAVYLCASSIAGRDEQFFGPGTRLTVL.

This clonotype was found a few times. The chain carries TRBV7-3 and TRBJ2-7; D is uncertain. The CDR3 spans 13 residues. The V end was cut by 1 base, the J end by 7 bases, with 11 bases between. Germline loops: CDR1 SGHTA, CDR2 FQGTGA. Written as DNA, the CDR3 is TGTGCCAGCAGCTTAAACGTGGGTGGAGAGCAGTACTTC. Translation gives CASSLNVGGEQYF.

The chain employs TRBV30 and TRBJ1-6; TRBD1 aligns across 12 bases. Trimming took 4 bases from V and 7 from J; bases not matched to a gene: 8. Germline CDR1 GTSNPN, CDR2 SVGIG (reference sequence). The CDR3 has 16 residues. In nucleotides, the CDR3 is TGTGCCTGGACCCCCCGGGACAGGGGGCGAAATTCACCCCTCCACTTT. Translating gives CAWTPRDRGRNSPLHF.

This clonotype was seen many times. The rearrangement uses TRBV3-1 and TRBJ1-1, with D uncertain. V gave up 2 bases and J gave up 4 bases, with 2 bases separating them. The CDR3 consists of 11 residues. Germline V gene data show CDR1 as LGHDT and CDR2 as YNNKEL (reference sequence). This CDR3 is CASSQSTEAFF. The CDR3, as DNA: TGTGCCAGCAGCCAATCCACTGAAGCTTTCTTT.

The chain has TRBV30 and TRBJ2-6; D is unresolved. The CDR3 covers 14 residues. Germline V lookup: CDR1 GTSNPN, CDR2 SVGIG (reference sequence). The germline V and J ends were trimmed by 2 bases and 0 bases, with 5 bases remaining between them. DNA for the CDR3: TGTGCCTGGAGTCCGGGCTCTGGGGCCAACGTCCTGACTTTC. Amino acid sequence: CAWSPGSGANVLTF.

The sample holds a few counts of this clonotype. The rearrangement joins TRBV20-1 to TRBJ2-7; D is perhaps TRBD2 (7 bases). In germline, CDR1 is DFQATT, CDR2 SNEGSKA (reference sequence). Trimming removed 0 bases from V and 9 bases from J, with 24 bases in between. This CDR3 is 16 amino acids long. For the CDR3, the DNA is TGCAGTGCTAGAGATACCGGGACACCCAGCGGGGCATGGCAGTACTTC. Its protein is CSARDTGTPSGAWQYF.

This chain joins TRBV7-6 and TRBJ2-5; D perhaps matches TRBD1 (6 bases). Trimming took 5 bases from V and 2 from J, leaving 21 bases between them. The CDR3 loop spans 17 amino acids. Looked up from germline, CDR1 is SGHVS and CDR2 is FNYEAQ. The chain's CDR3 is CASSTYGLGGLQETQYF. CDR3 nucleotides: TGTGCCAGCAGCACTTACGGATTAGGGGGTCTTCAAGAGACCCAGTACTTC.

V and J are TRBV6-5 and TRBJ1-1, with D uncertain. Trimming shortened V by 5 bases and J by 1 base, and 14 bases separated the two germline ends. The CDR3 has 15 residues. Germline V gives CDR1 MNHEY, CDR2 SVGAGI. As DNA, the CDR3 is TGTGCCAGCAGTACGCCCTCAAGTGGGAACACTGAAGCTTTCTTT. Protein sequence: CASSTPSSGNTEAFF.

The chain links TRBV7-2 to TRBJ2-7; 11 bases are a match to TRBD2. Per the germline V gene, CDR1 is SGHTA and CDR2 is FQGNSA. This CDR3 is built from 16 residues. V was clipped by 5 bases and J by 3 bases; unmatched bases: 9. CDR3 loop: CASSRLAGMGIYEQYF. For the CDR3, the DNA is TGTGCCAGCAGCAGACTAGCGGGGATGGGGATCTACGAGCAGTACTTC.

This clonotype came up once. The rearrangement joins TRBV14 to TRBJ2-1, with D perhaps matching TRBD1 or TRBD2 (5 bases each). Germline assignment: CDR1 SGHDN and CDR2 FVKESK. The CDR3 is 15 residues long. The V end lost 6 bases, the J end lost 1 base, and 13 bases lay between the germline ends. Here the CDR3 reads CASRPYWGSYNEQFF. The CDR3 nucleotides are TGTGCCAGCAGACCTTACTGGGGGTCCTACAATGAGCAGTTCTTC.

This chain uses TRBV7-9 with TRBJ2-7; D remains ambiguous. The V gene lost 3 bases and the J gene lost 4 bases, with 10 bases spanning the gap. The CDR3 is made up of 13 amino acids. Germline CDR1 reads SEHNR; CDR2 reads FQNEAQ (reference sequence). The DNA for the CDR3 is TGTGCCAGCAGCTTCGAAAGAGAATACGAGCAGTACTTC. Amino acids: CASSFEREYEQYF. Filled out from reference TRBV7-9 and TRBJ2-7, the complete variable domain reads DTGVSQNPRHKITKRGQNVTFRCDPISEHNRLYWYRQTLGQGPEFLTYFQNEAQLEKSRLLSDRFSAERPKGSFSTLEIQRTEQGDSAMYLCASSFEREYEQYFGPGTRLTVT.

This clonotype has more than one count but fewer than ten. Here the CDR3 reads CASSGGQLDNEQFF. The CDR3 DNA sequence: TGCGCCAGCAGCGGGGGACAGCTGGACAATGAGCAGTTCTTC. The rearrangement joins TRBV5-1 to TRBJ2-1, with TRBD1 identical over 7 bases. Germline CDR1 SGHRS, CDR2 YFSETQ. The V gene end was trimmed by 4 bases and the J gene end by 5 bases; junction bases not matched to a gene: 6. This CDR3 has 14 residues.

This clonotype was counted between two and nine times. The chain combines TRBV6-2 or TRBV6-3 with TRBJ2-7, with 7 bases aligning to TRBD1. There are 16 residues in the CDR3. Looked up from germline, CDR1 is MNHEY and CDR2 is SVGEGT. V dropped 0 bases and J dropped 1; count of bases not matched to a gene: 6. CDR3 nucleotide sequence: TGTGCCAGCAGTTACTCGGGGACAGCCTTATCCTACGAGCAGTACTTC. Its translation: CASSYSGTALSYEQYF.